The clone carrying this T cell receptor (beta chain) was recorded a few times. Its matching antigen is unknown. TCRdb redid the calling of the RT-PCR reads with MiXCR, one entry per CDR3 protein. The profile shows about 700,000 distinct CDR3 sequences, over 11% of them singletons. The CDR3 length is 19 residues. Germline CDR1 MNHEY, CDR2 SVGEGT. V was trimmed by 4 bases and J by 3 bases, leaving 27 bases between them. These data are taken from a study of response to subunit inactivated influenza vaccine. Findings and caveats of the study: The study's authors posited that every seasonal influenza vaccination enlists few new T cells.

The sequence came from a man aged 50 or older who received an inactivated influenza vaccine. This chain joins TRBV6-2 or TRBV6-3 and TRBJ1-2, with D unclear. Specimen: PBMCs from blood, collected 14 days before vaccination. The CDR3 here is CASSLRFGFLPTRDYGYTF. For the CDR3, the DNA is TGTGCCAGCAGTTTGAGGTTTGGTTTCCTACCCACGCGCGACTATGGCTACACCTTC.